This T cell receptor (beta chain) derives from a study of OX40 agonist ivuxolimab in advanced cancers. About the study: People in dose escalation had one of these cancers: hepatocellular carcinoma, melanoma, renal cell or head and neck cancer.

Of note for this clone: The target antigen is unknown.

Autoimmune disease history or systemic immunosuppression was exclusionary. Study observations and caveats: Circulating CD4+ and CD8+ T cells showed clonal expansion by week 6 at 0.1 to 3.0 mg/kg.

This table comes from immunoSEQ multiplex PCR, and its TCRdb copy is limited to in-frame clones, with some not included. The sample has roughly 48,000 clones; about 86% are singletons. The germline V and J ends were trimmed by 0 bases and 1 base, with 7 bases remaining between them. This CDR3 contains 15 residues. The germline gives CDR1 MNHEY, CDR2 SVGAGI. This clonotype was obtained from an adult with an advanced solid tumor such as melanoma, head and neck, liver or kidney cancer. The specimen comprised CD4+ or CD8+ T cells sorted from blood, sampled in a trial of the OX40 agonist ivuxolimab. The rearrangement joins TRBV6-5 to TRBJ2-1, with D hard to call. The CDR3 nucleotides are TGTGCCAGCAGTTACTCGGAGTTTTCCTACAATGAGCAGTTCTTC. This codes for CASSYSEFSYNEQFF.